This paragraph covers one T cell receptor (beta chain) sequence. What it binds is not known. This specimen belongs to a study of cytomegalovirus exposure and HLA in healthy donors. Study results and limitations: An analysis done earlier found most TCR beta V segments productive about 90% or about 30% of the time.

The V segment lost 6 bases and the J segment 2 bases; nucleotides outside the gene matches: 8. CDR3 length: 15 amino acids. CDR1 is MDHEN, CDR2 SYDVKM, per germline. The primer mix had 60 Vbeta and 13 Jbeta primers. Using immunoSEQ multiplex PCR, the repertoire was profiled, and TCRdb retains in-frame clones only, with some absent. The table lists roughly 140,000 clones, around 79% of them singletons, with over 1.1% in the top ten. The origin of this receptor is a man between 18 and 35 years old in good health and CMV-seronegative. The V call is TRBV28, the J call TRBJ2-7, with 9 nucleotides matching TRBD2. The sample consisted of PBMCs. The CDR3 DNA sequence: TGTGCCAGCAGCTCTAGCGGGACGATCCCCTACGAGCAGTACTTC. Protein: CASSSSGTIPYEQYF. The whole variable domain, filled in from reference TRBV28 and TRBJ2-7, reads DVKVTQSSRYLVKRTGEKVFLECVQDMDHENMFWYRQDPGLGLRLIYFSYDVKMKEKGDIPEGYSVSREKKERFSLILESASTNQTSMYLCASSSSGTIPYEQYFGPGTRLTVT.